Following are 17 T cell receptor beta chains from one sample sequenced in a study of technical replicates of blood from four donors. Produced via immunoSEQ multiplex PCR; TCRdb's table is partial and in-frame only. The sample includes tens of thousands of clones, 91% of them seen just once. The sample comprised T cells isolated from PBMCs. The receptors stem from a human donor in good health. Some clones in this sample may be carry-over from other donors' samples.

CDR3 nucleotide sequence: TGTGCCAGCAGTTTATTTTCAAACACCGGGGAGCTGTTTTTT. Amino acids: CASSLFSNTGELFF. This sequence joins TRBV27 and TRBJ2-2; D unresolved. CDR1 and CDR2 from the germline V gene are MNHEY and SMNVEV (reference sequence). V was shortened by 1 base and J by 2 bases, with 5 bases between the two germline ends. The CDR3 runs to 14 residues.

The chain couples TRBV7-3 to TRBJ2-3; D possibly corresponds to TRBD1 (6 bases). The germline V and J ends were trimmed by 5 bases and 5 bases, with 23 bases remaining between them. The CDR3 spans 17 residues. The germline V gene encodes CDR1 SGHTA and CDR2 FQGTGA. CDR3 residues: CASSPTTGTLGLDTQYF. In DNA, the CDR3 is TGTGCCAGCAGCCCAACCACAGGGACCCTGGGGTTAGATACGCAGTATTTT.

This chain joins TRBV4-2 and TRBJ2-5; D possibly corresponds to TRBD2 (5 bases). The CDR3 runs 14 residues. The V and J ends lost 0 bases and 4 bases respectively, with 9 bases between them. Germline V CDR1 and CDR2: LGHNA, YNFKEQ. CDR3 amino acids: CASSQDKRGETQYF. In DNA, the CDR3 is TGTGCCAGCAGCCAAGATAAACGGGGAGAGACCCAGTACTTC.

This sequence joins TRBV5-1 and TRBJ2-5, with 10 bases aligning to TRBD1. This CDR3 contains 14 residues. The germline V gene encodes CDR1 SGHRS and CDR2 YFSETQ. After removal of 4 bases from V and 3 bases from J, the junction contained 3 bases not matched to a gene. The CDR3, as DNA: TGCGCCAGCAGCGTGACAGGGGGCGAAGAGACCCAGTACTTC. It translates to CASSVTGGEETQYF.

In its sample, this clone was seen once. The genes are TRBV19 and TRBJ1-5, with 7 bases aligning to TRBD1. Germline CDR1 is LNHDA and CDR2 is SQIVND (reference sequence). The CDR3 length is 15 residues. V gave up 3 bases and J gave up 6 bases; unmatched junction bases: 8. The CDR3 here is CASSMSRGRGQPQHF. CDR3 DNA: TGTGCCAGTAGTATGTCAAGGGGGCGAGGTCAGCCCCAGCATTTT. The whole variable domain, filled in from reference TRBV19 and TRBJ1-5, reads DGGITQSPKYLFRKEGQNVTLSCEQNLNHDAMYWYRQDPGQGLRLIYYSQIVNDFQKGDIAEGYSVSREKKESFPLTVTSAQKNPTAFYLCASSMSRGRGQPQHFGDGTRLSIL.

CDR3 residues: CASSLTSGRAFAQYF. CDR3 DNA: TGTGCCAGCAGCCTAACTAGCGGGAGGGCCTTTGCCCAGTACTTC. V gene TRBV5-4 combines with J gene TRBJ2-5, with 13 bases identical to TRBD2. The length of the CDR3 is 15 residues. The J segment lost 9 bases and the V segment lost 4 bases, leaving 9 bases of the junction unmatched. The germline V gene has CDR1 SGHNT and CDR2 YYREEE (reference sequence).

The V gene is TRBV29-1, the J gene TRBJ1-4; a weak D match, TRBD1 (6 bases). The CDR3 loop spans 14 amino acids. V was cut by 7 bases and J by 4 bases, with 16 bases left in between. Germline assignment: CDR1 SQVTM and CDR2 ANQGSEA. CDR3 sequence (DNA): TGCAGCGCCTATTCAGGGGATTATAATGAAAAACTGTTTTTT. Protein: CSAYSGDYNEKLFF.

V and J are TRBV13 and TRBJ2-1; TRBD2 aligns across 12 bases. The CDR3 contains 16 residues. Germline CDR1 and CDR2: PRHDT and FYEKMQ (reference sequence). With 3 bases clipped from V and 7 bases from J, the junction kept 7 bases outside the gene matches. CDR3 sequence: CASSLSLAGGPNEQFF. In DNA form, the CDR3 reads TGTGCCAGCAGCTTGAGTCTAGCGGGAGGGCCTAATGAGCAGTTCTTC.

The V call is TRBV28, the J call TRBJ2-7; 8 nucleotides line up with TRBD1. V gave up 0 bases and J gave up 4 bases; unmatched junction bases: 5. This CDR3 has 15 amino acids. Germline V CDR1 and CDR2: MDHEN, SYDVKM. The CDR3 sequence is CASSLWGTGFYEQYF. CDR3 nucleotides: TGTGCCAGCAGTTTATGGGGGACAGGTTTTTACGAGCAGTACTTC.

The J gene is TRBJ2-3, the V gene TRBV7-9, with 12 bases that match TRBD1. This CDR3 comprises 15 residues. V lost 5 bases to trimming and J lost 5 bases; unmatched junction nucleotides: 5. The germline V gene has CDR1 SEHNR and CDR2 FQNEAQ (reference sequence). CDR3 in DNA: TGTGCCAGCAGCCTGGGGACAGGGGGCAGAGATACGCAGTATTTT. The encoded protein is CASSLGTGGRDTQYF. Supplemented by reference TRBV7-9 and TRBJ2-3, the full variable domain reads DTGVSQNPRHKITKRGQNVTFRCDPISEHNRLYWYRQTLGQGPEFLTYFQNEAQLEKSRLLSDRFSAERPKGSFSTLEIQRTEQGDSAMYLCASSLGTGGRDTQYFGPGTRLTVL.

The V call is TRBV9, the J call TRBJ2-4; tentatively, D is TRBD2 (7 bases). The germline V gene encodes CDR1 SGDLS and CDR2 YYNGEE. The CDR3 is 14 residues long. Trimming stripped 3 bases from V and 6 bases from J, with 13 bases between. This chain's CDR3 is CASSEGGAGNIQYF. The CDR3 DNA sequence: TGTGCCAGCAGCGAGGGGGGGGCTGGAAACATTCAGTACTTC.

The V gene is TRBV28, the J gene TRBJ2-3; maybe TRBD2 (7 bases). V shed 8 bases and J shed 5 bases, with 17 bases lying between them. The CDR3 length is 14 residues. The germline CDR1 and CDR2 sequences are MDHEN and SYDVKM. CDR3 residues: CASGEGGWKDTQYF. The CDR3 DNA is TGTGCCAGCGGGGAGGGGGGGTGGAAAGATACGCAGTATTTT.

The chain links TRBV6-4 to TRBJ2-2; no firm D call. V was trimmed by 5 bases and J by 4 bases, leaving 8 bases between them. Germline CDR1 is MRHNA and CDR2 is SNTAGT. The CDR3 spans 13 residues. CDR3 bases: TGTGCCAGCAGTCCGACTGCCACCGGGGAGCTGTTTTTT. Amino acid sequence: CASSPTATGELFF.

The chain couples TRBV27 to TRBJ2-1; maybe TRBD2 (6 bases). CDR1 is MNHEY, CDR2 SMNVEV, per germline (reference sequence). Trimming stripped 3 bases from V and 6 bases from J, with 15 bases between. This CDR3 has 15 amino acids. CDR3 DNA: TGTGCCAGCAGTTTCGGGGGACTTAAATCCAATGAGCAGTTCTTC. Protein sequence: CASSFGGLKSNEQFF.

The chain has TRBV27 and TRBJ2-5; 10 bases are a match to TRBD2. The CDR3 consists of 17 residues. Unmatched junction bases numbered 13, after V lost 4 bases and J lost 5 bases. The germline gives CDR1 MNHEY, CDR2 SMNVEV (reference sequence). The CDR3 loop is CASSSTIAGGAGETQYF. The CDR3 nucleotides are TGTGCCAGCAGTTCGACAATAGCGGGAGGTGCGGGGGAGACCCAGTACTTC.

The rearrangement joins TRBV25-1 to TRBJ1-4; D ambiguous. Trimming took 5 bases from V and 0 from J, leaving 7 bases between them. The CDR3 totals 14 residues. Germline V lookup: CDR1 MGHDK, CDR2 SYGVNS. Written as DNA, the CDR3 is TGTGCCAGCAGTTCGGGGACAACTAATGAAAAACTGTTTTTT. Amino acid sequence: CASSSGTTNEKLFF.

The chain joins TRBV7-9 to TRBJ2-1, with D perhaps matching TRBD2 (5 bases). Germline CDR1 and CDR2: SEHNR and FQNEAQ (reference sequence). The ends were cut back, 3 bases at V and 9 bases at J, with 21 bases in the middle. The CDR3 totals 16 residues. The CDR3 loop reads CASSFISRDEGREQFF. CDR3 sequence (DNA): TGTGCCAGCAGCTTCATATCTAGAGACGAGGGTCGTGAGCAGTTCTTC.